A single sample is the source of the 6 T cell receptor beta chains below, sequenced in a study of cytomegalovirus exposure and HLA in healthy donors. Assay used: immunoSEQ multiplex PCR; TCRdb lists only in-frame clones, some missing. The sample contains about 150,000 clones, around 83% of which appear only once. What was sequenced was PBMCs. The source of these receptors is a human donor in good health.

The J gene is TRBJ1-1, the V gene TRBV5-1; 9 positions agree with TRBD1. Trimming at V came to 3 bases and at J to 8 bases, leaving 2 bases not matched to a gene. Germline V gene sequence: CDR1 SGHRS, CDR2 YFSETQ. The CDR3 has 12 amino acids. CDR3 sequence reads: CASSSDRGEAFF. In nucleotides, the CDR3 is TGCGCCAGCAGCTCTGACAGGGGGGAAGCTTTCTTT.

V gene TRBV2 combines with J gene TRBJ2-7; 7 nucleotides match TRBD2. The CDR3 runs to 14 residues. Per the germline V gene, CDR1 is SNHLY and CDR2 is FYNNEI. V shed 8 bases and J 0 bases; nucleotides not matched to a gene: 7. CDR3 region: CASQLAGSSYEQYF. The CDR3 DNA follows: TGTGCCAGCCAGTTAGCGGGTAGCTCCTACGAGCAGTACTTC.

The chain recombines TRBV6-6 with TRBJ1-2; no firm D call. CDR3 length: 10 amino acids. CDR1 is MNHNY and CDR2 is SVGAGI in the germline V gene (reference sequence). The V end lost 6 bases, the J end lost 12 bases, and 11 bases lay between the germline ends. CDR3: CASSHTPNTF. CDR3 nucleotides: TGTGCCAGCAGCCACACACCGAACACCTTC.

This clone was seen a handful of times. This rearrangement joins TRBV4-1 to TRBJ1-1; TRBD1 might be the D (5 bases). Per germline, CDR1 MGHRA and CDR2 YSYEKL. Trimming removed 0 bases from V and 1 base from J, with 6 bases in between. The CDR3 extends over 14 amino acids. The CDR3 loop is CASSQDRANTEAFF. The CDR3 coding sequence is TGCGCCAGCAGCCAAGACAGGGCGAACACTGAAGCTTTCTTT.

This clone showed up just a few times. J is TRBJ1-2 and V is TRBV7-3; no clear D. This CDR3 spans 14 amino acids. V shed 2 bases and J shed 4 bases, with 11 bases lying between them. Germline values: CDR1 SGHTA, CDR2 FQGTGA. The CDR3 loop is CASSLSAGSYGYTF. The CDR3 DNA reads as TGTGCCAGCAGCTTATCGGCAGGTTCCTATGGCTACACCTTC.

The chain links TRBV2 to TRBJ1-5, with TRBD1 as a possible D gene (6 bases). The germline V gene has CDR1 SNHLY and CDR2 FYNNEI. The V end lost 6 bases, the J end lost 11 bases, and 23 bases lay between the germline ends. This CDR3 is 15 amino acids long. CDR3 sequence: CASSADTVARGSQHF. The CDR3, as DNA: TGTGCCAGCAGCGCGGACACTGTAGCGAGGGGGTCCCAGCATTTT.